This T cell receptor (beta chain) was obtained from a study of T cells in tuberculosis. Trimming shortened V by 0 bases and J by 4 bases, and 18 bases separated the two germline ends. Germline values: CDR1 MNHNS, CDR2 SASEGT. The CDR3 consists of 17 residues. Time point: new active TB diagnosis, blood taken before or within 7 days of starting treatment. This clone was counted once. The repertoire was sequenced with immunoSEQ multiplex PCR; TCRdb's copy has only in-frame clones and lacks some. The table lists tens of thousands of clones, 70% to 90% of them singletons. The starting material was PBMCs, obtained at tuberculosis diagnosis. This chain joins TRBV6-1 and TRBJ1-1; D gene uncertain. This TCR came from an adult with tuberculosis. CDR3 in amino acids: CASSEAFLGSLGTEAFF. The DNA for the CDR3 is TGTGCCAGCAGTGAAGCCTTTTTAGGGAGTCTGGGCACTGAAGCTTTCTTT.